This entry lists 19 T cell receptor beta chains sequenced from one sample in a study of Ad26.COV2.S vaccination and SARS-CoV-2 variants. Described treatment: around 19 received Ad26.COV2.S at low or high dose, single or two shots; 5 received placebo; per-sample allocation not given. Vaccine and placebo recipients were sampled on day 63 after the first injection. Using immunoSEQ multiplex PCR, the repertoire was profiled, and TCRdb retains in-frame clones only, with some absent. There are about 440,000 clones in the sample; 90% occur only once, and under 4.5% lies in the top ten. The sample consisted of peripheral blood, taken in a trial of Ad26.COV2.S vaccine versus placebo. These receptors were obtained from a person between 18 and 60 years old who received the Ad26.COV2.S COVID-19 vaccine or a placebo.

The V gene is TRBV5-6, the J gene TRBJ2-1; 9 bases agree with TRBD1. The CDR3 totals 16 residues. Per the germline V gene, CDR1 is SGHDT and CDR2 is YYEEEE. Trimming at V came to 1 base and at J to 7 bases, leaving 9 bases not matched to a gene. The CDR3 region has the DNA TGTGCCAGCAGCTTGTGGGGGACAGGGAGATTGAATGAGCAGTTCTTC. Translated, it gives CASSLWGTGRLNEQFF. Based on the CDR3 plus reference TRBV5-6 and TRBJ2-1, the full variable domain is DAGVTQSPTHLIKTRGQQVTLRCSPKSGHDTVSWYQQALGQGPQFIFQYYEEEERQRGNFPDRFSGHQFPNYSSELNVNALLLGDSALYLCASSLWGTGRLNEQFFGPGTRLTVL.

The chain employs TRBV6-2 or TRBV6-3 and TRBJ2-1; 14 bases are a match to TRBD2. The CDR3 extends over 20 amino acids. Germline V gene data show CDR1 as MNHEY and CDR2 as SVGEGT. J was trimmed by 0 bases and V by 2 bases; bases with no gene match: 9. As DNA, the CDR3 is TGTGCCAGCAGTTACATTGGACTAGCGGGAGGTGTGGGCTCCTACAATGAGCAGTTCTTC. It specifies CASSYIGLAGGVGSYNEQFF.

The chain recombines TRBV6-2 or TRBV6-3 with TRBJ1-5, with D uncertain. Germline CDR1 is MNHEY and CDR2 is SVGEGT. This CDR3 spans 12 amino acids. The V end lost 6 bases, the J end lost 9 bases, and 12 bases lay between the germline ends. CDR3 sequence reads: CASSPSERPQHF. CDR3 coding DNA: TGTGCCAGCAGCCCCTCCGAACGGCCCCAGCATTTT.

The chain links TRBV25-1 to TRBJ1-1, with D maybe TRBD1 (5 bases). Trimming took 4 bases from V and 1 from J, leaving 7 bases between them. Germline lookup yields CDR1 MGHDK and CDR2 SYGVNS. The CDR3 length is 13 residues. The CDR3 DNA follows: TGTGCCAGCAGTGGGGGGGGGAACACTGAAGCTTTCTTT. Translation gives CASSGGGNTEAFF.

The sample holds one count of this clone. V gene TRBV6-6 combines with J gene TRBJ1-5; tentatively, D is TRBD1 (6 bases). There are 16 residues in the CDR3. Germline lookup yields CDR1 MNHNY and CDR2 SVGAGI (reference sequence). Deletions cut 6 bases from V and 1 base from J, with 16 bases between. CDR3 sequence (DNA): TGTGCCAGCAGCCTCACTCAGACAGGAAGCAATCAGCCCCAGCATTTT. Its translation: CASSLTQTGSNQPQHF.

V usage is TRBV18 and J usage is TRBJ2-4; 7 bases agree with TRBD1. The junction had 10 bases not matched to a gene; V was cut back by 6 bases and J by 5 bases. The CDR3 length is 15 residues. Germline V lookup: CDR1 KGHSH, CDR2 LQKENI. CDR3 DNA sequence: TGTGCCAGCTCTCACAGGGGCAGGGGTGAAAACATTCAGTACTTC. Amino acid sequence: CASSHRGRGENIQYF.

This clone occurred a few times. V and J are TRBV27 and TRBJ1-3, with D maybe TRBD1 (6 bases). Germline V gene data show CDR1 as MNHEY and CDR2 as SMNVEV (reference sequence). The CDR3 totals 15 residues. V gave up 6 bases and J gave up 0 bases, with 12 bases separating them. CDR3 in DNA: TGTGCCAGCAGGCCACAGGGACTCTCTGGAAACACCATATATTTT. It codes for CASRPQGLSGNTIYF.

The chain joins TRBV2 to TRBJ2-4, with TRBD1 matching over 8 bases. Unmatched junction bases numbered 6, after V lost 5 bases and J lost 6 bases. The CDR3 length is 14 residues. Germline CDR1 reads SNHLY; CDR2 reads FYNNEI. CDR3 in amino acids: CASSPRGQANIQYF. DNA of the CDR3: TGTGCCAGCAGTCCTCGGGGACAGGCAAACATTCAGTACTTC.

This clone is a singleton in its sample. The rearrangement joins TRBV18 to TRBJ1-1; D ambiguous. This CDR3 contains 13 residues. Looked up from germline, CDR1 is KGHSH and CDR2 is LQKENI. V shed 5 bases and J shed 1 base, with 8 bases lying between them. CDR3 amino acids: CASSESRNTEAFF. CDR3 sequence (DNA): TGTGCCAGCTCAGAATCAAGGAACACTGAAGCTTTCTTT.

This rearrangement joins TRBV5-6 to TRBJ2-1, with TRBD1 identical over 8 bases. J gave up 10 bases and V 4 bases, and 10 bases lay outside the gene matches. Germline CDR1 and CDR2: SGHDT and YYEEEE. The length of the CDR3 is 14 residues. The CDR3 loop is CASSGRTGFGEQFF. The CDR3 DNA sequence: TGTGCCAGCAGCGGAAGGACAGGGTTTGGGGAGCAGTTCTTC.

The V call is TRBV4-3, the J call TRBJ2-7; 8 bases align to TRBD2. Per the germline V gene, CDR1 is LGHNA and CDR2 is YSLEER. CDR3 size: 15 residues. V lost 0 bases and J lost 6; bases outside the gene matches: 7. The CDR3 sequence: CASSQDATSVGEQYF. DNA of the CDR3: TGCGCCAGCAGCCAAGACGCGACTAGCGTAGGCGAGCAGTACTTC.

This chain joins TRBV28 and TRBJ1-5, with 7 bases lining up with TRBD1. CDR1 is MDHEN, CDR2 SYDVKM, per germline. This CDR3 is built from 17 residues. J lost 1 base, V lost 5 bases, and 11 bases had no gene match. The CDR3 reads CASSTHPGTASNQPQHF. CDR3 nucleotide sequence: TGTGCCAGCAGTACTCATCCCGGGACAGCAAGCAATCAGCCCCAGCATTTT.

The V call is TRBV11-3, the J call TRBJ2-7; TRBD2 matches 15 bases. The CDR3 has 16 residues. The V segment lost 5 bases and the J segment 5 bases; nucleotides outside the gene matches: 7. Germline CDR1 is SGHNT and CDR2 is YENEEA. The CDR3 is CASSPGLAGGPNEQYF. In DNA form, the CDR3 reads TGTGCCAGCAGCCCCGGACTAGCGGGAGGGCCTAACGAGCAGTACTTC.

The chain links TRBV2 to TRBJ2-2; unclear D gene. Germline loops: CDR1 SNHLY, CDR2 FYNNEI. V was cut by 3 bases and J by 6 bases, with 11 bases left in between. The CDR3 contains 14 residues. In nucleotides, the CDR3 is TGTGCCAGCAGTGAGAGGACCGCCCCCGGGGAGCTGTTTTTT. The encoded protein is CASSERTAPGELFF.

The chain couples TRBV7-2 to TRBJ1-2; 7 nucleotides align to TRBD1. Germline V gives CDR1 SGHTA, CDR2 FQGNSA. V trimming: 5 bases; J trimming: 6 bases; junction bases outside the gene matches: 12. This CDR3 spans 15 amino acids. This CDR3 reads CASSPTSTGINGYTF. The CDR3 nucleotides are TGTGCCAGCAGCCCAACCTCGACAGGGATCAATGGCTACACCTTC.

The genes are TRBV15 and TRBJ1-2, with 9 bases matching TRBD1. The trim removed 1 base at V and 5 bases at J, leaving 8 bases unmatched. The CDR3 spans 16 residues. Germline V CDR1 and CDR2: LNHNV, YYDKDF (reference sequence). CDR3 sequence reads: CATSRGTGGAGYGYTF. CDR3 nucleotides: TGTGCCACCAGCAGAGGAACAGGGGGCGCGGGGTATGGCTACACCTTC. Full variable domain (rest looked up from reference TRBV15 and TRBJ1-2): DAMVIQNPRYQVTQFGKPVTLSCSQTLNHNVMYWYQQKSSQAPKLLFHYYDKDFNNEADTPDNFQSRRPNTSFCFLDIRSPGLGDTAMYLCATSRGTGGAGYGYTFGSGTRLTVV.

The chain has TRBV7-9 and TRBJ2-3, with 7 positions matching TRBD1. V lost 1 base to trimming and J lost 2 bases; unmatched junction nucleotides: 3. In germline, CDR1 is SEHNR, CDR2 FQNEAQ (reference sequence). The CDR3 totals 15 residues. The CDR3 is CASSLGTGYTDTQYF. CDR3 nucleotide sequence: TGTGCCAGCAGCTTAGGGACAGGTTACACAGATACGCAGTATTTT.

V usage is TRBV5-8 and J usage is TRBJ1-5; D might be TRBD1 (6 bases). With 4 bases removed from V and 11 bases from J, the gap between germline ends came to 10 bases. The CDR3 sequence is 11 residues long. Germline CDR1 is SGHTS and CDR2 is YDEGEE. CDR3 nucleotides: TGTGCCAGCAGCCCCAACAGGGCCCAGCATTTT. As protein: CASSPNRAQHF. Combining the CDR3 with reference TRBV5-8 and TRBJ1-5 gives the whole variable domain EAGVTQSPTHLIKTRGQQATLRCSPISGHTSVYWYQQALGLGLQFLLWYDEGEERNRGNFPPRFSGRQFPNYSSELNVNALELEDSALYLCASSPNRAQHFGDGTRLSIL.

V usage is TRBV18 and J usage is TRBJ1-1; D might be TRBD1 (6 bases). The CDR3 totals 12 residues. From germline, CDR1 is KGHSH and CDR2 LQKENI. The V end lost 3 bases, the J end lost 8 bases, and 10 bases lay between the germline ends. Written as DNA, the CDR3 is TGTGCCAGCTCACCGGTACAGGGCGAAGCTTTCTTT. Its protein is CASSPVQGEAFF.